This T cell receptor beta chain was identified in a study of technical replicates of blood from a handful of donors. CDR1 is SGHTA, CDR2 FQGNSA, per germline. Losses at the gene ends were 5 bases for V and 7 bases for J; bases not matched to a gene: 8. This CDR3 contains 15 residues. Method: immunoSEQ multiplex PCR; TCRdb's copy keeps in-frame clones and lacks some. This sample has tens of thousands of clones, with 90% found just once. V is TRBV7-2 and J is TRBJ2-1, with 10 bases matching TRBD2. The sequence was obtained from a human donor in good health. Some clones in this sample may be carry-over from other donors' samples. The specimen sequenced was PBMCs. The CDR3, as DNA: TGTGCCAGCAGCCAGGATAGCGGGAGGATAAATGAGCAGTTCTTC. Residues: CASSQDSGRINEQFF.